A selection of T cell receptor beta chains follows, all from one sample in a study of blood T cells in healthy people across ages. One entry per CDR3 protein, called by TCRdb with MiXCR from the 5' RACE reads. The sample lists some 320,000 distinct CDR3 sequences, 25% to 30% occurring once. Sequencing used blood. These receptors were obtained from a woman between 70 and 85 years old in good health. The conserved cysteine and the conserved F or W are not part of the CDR3 here. Fields, in order: CDR3 length, V gene, clone size, J gene, CDR3 protein. Rows give clone size only sometimes, using once, few, many, or a class for an expanded clone.

len: 13
v_gene: TRBV4-2
abundance: few
j_gene: TRBJ2-4
CDR3aa: ASSQGEGGKNIQY

len: 12
v_gene: TRBV12-3/TRBV12-4
abundance: -
j_gene: TRBJ1-5
CDR3aa: ASSFLSNNQPQH

len: 14
v_gene: TRBV7-2
abundance: many
j_gene: TRBJ2-1
CDR3aa: ASSHPPGTLDDEQF

len: 14
v_gene: TRBV15
abundance: few
j_gene: TRBJ2-5
CDR3aa: ATSRDRTSGRETQY

len: 11
v_gene: TRBV4-1
abundance: -
j_gene: TRBJ2-7
CDR3aa: ASSQEGDTRQY

len: 15
v_gene: TRBV7-9
abundance: -
j_gene: TRBJ2-6
CDR3aa: ASSFSLAGGGANVLT

len: 14
v_gene: TRBV2
abundance: -
j_gene: TRBJ2-5
CDR3aa: ASSPGTSGTQETQY

len: 14
v_gene: TRBV3-1
abundance: -
j_gene: TRBJ2-1
CDR3aa: ASSQKLAGGLNEQF

len: 11
v_gene: TRBV29-1
abundance: -
j_gene: TRBJ2-7
CDR3aa: SVAGQWTYEQY

len: 12
v_gene: TRBV12-3/TRBV12-4
abundance: once
j_gene: TRBJ2-2
CDR3aa: ASSLKGDTGELF

len: 15
v_gene: TRBV4-2
abundance: -
j_gene: TRBJ2-1
CDR3aa: ASSQFLPRSSYNEQF

len: 12
v_gene: TRBV3-1
abundance: -
j_gene: TRBJ1-1
CDR3aa: ASSQGTGATEAF

len: 14
v_gene: TRBV20-1
abundance: few
j_gene: TRBJ2-1
CDR3aa: SARDETSGRGLVEF

len: 12
v_gene: TRBV6-1
abundance: few
j_gene: TRBJ2-7
CDR3aa: ASSDGHLFYEQY

len: 12
v_gene: TRBV2
abundance: few
j_gene: TRBJ2-5
CDR3aa: ASTQQASQGTQY

len: 13
v_gene: TRBV7-9
abundance: -
j_gene: TRBJ2-3
CDR3aa: ASSYRDSRTDTQY

len: 12
v_gene: TRBV5-6
abundance: many
j_gene: TRBJ2-7
CDR3aa: ASSLGPTGSEQY

len: 10
v_gene: TRBV11-2
abundance: few
j_gene: -
CDR3aa: ASSLIGNEQF

len: 9
v_gene: TRBV20-1
abundance: few
j_gene: -
CDR3aa: SAGTADEQY

len: 12
v_gene: TRBV12-3/TRBV12-4
abundance: -
j_gene: TRBJ2-5
CDR3aa: ASRHTGGGETQY

len: 8
v_gene: TRBV6-6
abundance: many
j_gene: TRBJ1-1
CDR3aa: ASKGIEAF

len: 11
v_gene: TRBV20-1
abundance: -
j_gene: TRBJ2-3
CDR3aa: SVPRGSTDTQY

len: 14
v_gene: TRBV7-6
abundance: -
j_gene: TRBJ2-5
CDR3aa: ASSLGTGPRRETQY

len: 10
v_gene: TRBV20-1
abundance: -
j_gene: TRBJ2-5
CDR3aa: SAREGVETQY

len: 13
v_gene: TRBV28
abundance: -
j_gene: TRBJ1-2
CDR3aa: ASSSSGAASYGYA

len: 16
v_gene: TRBV12-3/TRBV12-4
abundance: -
j_gene: TRBJ1-4
CDR3aa: ATAKVEWDPTTNEKLF